One and the same sample provided the 18 T cell receptor beta chains below, sequenced in a study of metastatic and nonmetastatic thyroid tumors. Nobody among the patients had been given any treatment before thyroid surgery. MiXCR was used by TCRdb to re-call the PCR reads. The repertoire holds tens of thousands of clones, with approximately 19% as singletons. The sequencing sample was made of blood. These receptor sequences come from a male donor with papillary thyroid cancer or a benign thyroid nodule (not recorded which). Some clones in this sample may be carry-over from other donors' samples.

Concerning this clone itself: Distinct nucleotide sequences in the sample also encode this CDR3. The chain uses TRBV20-1 and TRBJ2-2; 7 bases match TRBD2. CDR1 DFQATT and CDR2 SNEGSKA come from the germline V gene (reference sequence). The V segment lost 3 bases and the J segment 3 bases; nucleotides outside the gene matches: 7. This CDR3 is built from 15 residues. The chain's CDR3 is CSARAGGDYTGELFF. The CDR3 region has the DNA TGCAGTGCTAGGGCTGGGGGGGATTACACCGGGGAGCTGTTTTTT.

The chain employs TRBV6-2 or TRBV6-3 and TRBJ2-5; no clear D gene. This CDR3 has 12 residues. The germline V gene has CDR1 MNHEY and CDR2 SVGEGT. Trimming cost V 4 bases and J 2 bases, with 5 bases left between them. The CDR3 DNA follows: TGTGCCAGCAGTTTTCGGCAAGAGACCCAGTACTTC. This translates into CASSFRQETQYF.

This clone came up many times. The rearrangement uses TRBV27 and TRBJ1-2, with D maybe TRBD1 (6 bases). Germline V gives CDR1 MNHEY, CDR2 SMNVEV (reference sequence). The CDR3 covers 14 residues. V lost 5 bases and J 1 base, leaving 11 bases between the germline ends. CDR3 DNA sequence: TGTGCCAGCAGTCCAAGGACAGATAACTATGGCTACACCTTC. As protein: CASSPRTDNYGYTF.

This clone has at least ten counts. The chain has TRBV18 and TRBJ2-3, with D hard to call. Trimming shortened V by 3 bases and J by 2 bases, and 6 bases separated the two germline ends. Looked up from germline, CDR1 is KGHSH and CDR2 is LQKENI. This CDR3 comprises 13 residues. CDR3 sequence reads: CASSPQTTDTQYF. The CDR3 bases are TGTGCCAGCTCACCTCAAACCACAGATACGCAGTATTTT.

This clone showed up many times. This chain connects TRBV20-1 to TRBJ2-3; D unclear. Germline CDR1 is DFQATT and CDR2 is SNEGSKA (reference sequence). This CDR3 is built from 12 residues. Trimming left V 3 bases short and J 5 bases short, with 9 bases between. Here the CDR3 reads CSARPPKDTQYF. CDR3 bases: TGCAGTGCTAGGCCCCCGAAAGATACGCAGTATTTT.

Worth noting for this clone: The junction and the germline gene differ at one end; a read error may be behind it. The V gene is TRBV6-1, the J gene TRBJ1-6; 7 bases line up with TRBD1. This CDR3 comprises 16 residues. Germline CDR1 is MNHNS and CDR2 is SASEGT. The CDR3 nucleotides are TGTGCCAGCAGTTCCTTACAGGGGACCTATAATTCACCCCTCCACTTC. It translates to CASSSLQGTYNSPLHF.

This clone occurred many times. The CDR3 DNA sequence: TGCAGCGTTGAGCGCACCTTCGGGACCACCTACGAGCAGTACTTC. This translates into CSVERTFGTTYEQYF. The chain uses TRBV29-1 and TRBJ2-7; either TRBD1 or TRBD2 may supply D (5 bases each). Germline V lookup: CDR1 SQVTM, CDR2 ANQGSEA. The CDR3 sequence is 15 residues long. The V gene lost 3 bases and the J gene lost 2 bases, with 17 bases spanning the gap.

This clone was counted between two and nine times. This chain uses TRBV7-9 with TRBJ1-1; D may be TRBD1 (5 bases). This CDR3 region has 12 residues. The ends were cut back, 8 bases at V and 4 bases at J, with 11 bases in the middle. Germline lookup yields CDR1 SEHNR and CDR2 FQNEAQ (reference sequence). The DNA for the CDR3 is TGTGCCAGCTGGGTCGGGGGCACTGAAGCTTTCTTT. It yields the protein CASWVGGTEAFF.

In its sample, this clone was seen a few times. The chain joins TRBV2 to TRBJ2-5; tentatively, D is TRBD2 (6 bases). Trimming took 8 bases from V and 5 from J, leaving 18 bases between them. Germline CDR1 is SNHLY and CDR2 is FYNNEI. The CDR3 sequence is 14 residues long. The CDR3 nucleotides read TGTGCCAGCCAGACTATCGGGAGACTGGAGACCCAGTACTTC. It is translated as CASQTIGRLETQYF.

This clone was counted only a few times. The chain uses TRBV5-1 and TRBJ2-1; 10 bases line up with TRBD2. V dropped 4 bases and J dropped 5; count of bases not matched to a gene: 12. Per the germline V gene, CDR1 is SGHRS and CDR2 is YFSETQ. This CDR3 contains 17 residues. CDR3 amino acids: CASSEERGGLRNNEQFF. The CDR3 DNA sequence: TGCGCCAGCAGCGAAGAGCGGGGGGGCCTGAGGAACAATGAGCAGTTCTTC.

To note about this clone: A read error may produce the germline difference seen at one junction end. The CDR3 DNA is TGCGACAGCACTGGACAAAATGGCCAAGAGACCAAGTACTTC. This gives the protein CDSTGQNGQETKYF. The rearrangement links TRBV5-1 to TRBJ2-5; possible D gene TRBD1, 5 bases. Looked up from germline, CDR1 is SGHRS and CDR2 is YFSETQ. This CDR3 region has 14 residues.

This clone has ten or more counts. The chain employs TRBV6-1 and TRBJ2-5; 7 nucleotides line up with TRBD2. The CDR3 covers 14 residues. Germline trimming cut 10 bases from V and 5 bases from J; bases unmatched to any gene: 13. Germline V gene data show CDR1 as MNHNS and CDR2 as SASEGT. In DNA, the CDR3 is TGTGCCACCCTGGGGGGGTTTGCTGAGGAGACCCAGTACTTC. Translating gives CATLGGFAEETQYF.

This chain joins TRBV28 and TRBJ1-1, with 8 bases that match TRBD1. V was pared by 4 bases and J by 5 bases, with 0 bases of the junction left unmatched. Germline loops: CDR1 MDHEN, CDR2 SYDVKM. This CDR3 spans 12 amino acids. The CDR3 nucleotides are TGTGCCAGCAGTTGGACAGGGACTGAAGCTTTCTTT. It codes for CASSWTGTEAFF.

The rearrangement links TRBV5-4 to TRBJ2-3; TRBD2 matches 10 bases. Germline-derived CDR1 and CDR2 are SGHNT and YYREEE (reference sequence). The CDR3 runs to 16 residues. V shed 0 bases and J 4 bases; nucleotides not matched to a gene: 5. DNA for the CDR3: TGTGCCAGCAGCTTGGCCAGCGGGAGGGCGGCAGATACGCAGTATTTT. Translating gives CASSLASGRAADTQYF. Combining the CDR3 with reference TRBV5-4 and TRBJ2-3 gives the whole variable domain ETGVTQSPTHLIKTRGQQVTLRCSSQSGHNTVSWYQQALGQGPQFIFQYYREEENGRGNFPPRFSGLQFPNYSSELNVNALELDDSALYLCASSLASGRAADTQYFGPGTRLTVL.

In its sample, this clone ranks as medium-sized. V and J are TRBV6-2 or TRBV6-3 and TRBJ1-5, with 9 bases that match TRBD1. Unmatched junction bases numbered 7, after V lost 7 bases and J lost 6 bases. Germline lookup yields CDR1 MNHEY and CDR2 SVGEGT. The CDR3 consists of 14 residues. The CDR3 spells CASTITGGGQPQHF. The CDR3 DNA reads as TGTGCCAGCACAATTACAGGGGGCGGTCAGCCCCAGCATTTT.

A remark on this clone: A junction boundary mismatches the germline segment, possibly from a read error. The chain links TRBV7-6 to TRBJ2-2; possible D gene TRBD2, 5 bases. Germline CDR1 and CDR2: SGHVS and FNYEAQ. This CDR3 has 16 residues. CDR3 region: CASGLAWAANTRELFF. In DNA, the CDR3 is TGTGCCAGCGGCTTAGCGTGGGCAGCCAACACCCGGGAGCTGTTTTTT.

This clone was seen at least ten times. The chain uses TRBV19 and TRBJ2-2; 13 positions agree with TRBD2. Germline V gene sequence: CDR1 LNHDA, CDR2 SQIVND (reference sequence). This CDR3 has 17 amino acids. V lost 3 bases, J lost 8 bases, and 9 bases stayed unmatched. CDR3 nucleotide sequence: TGTGCCAGTAGTATGGAGGGGACTAGCGGGAATTTGGGGGAGCTGTTTTTT. It encodes CASSMEGTSGNLGELFF.

In its sample, this clone was seen a few times. The junction departs from germline at one end; a sequencing error may be responsible. This chain connects TRBV27 to TRBJ1-2; 9 bases map to TRBD1. Looked up from germline, CDR1 is MNHEY and CDR2 is SMNVEV (reference sequence). The CDR3 sequence is 14 residues long. The CDR3 sequence: CASIPQQGAYGYTF. Written as DNA, the CDR3 is TGTGCTAGCATACCCCAACAGGGGGCGTATGGCTACACCTTC.